The 25 T cell receptor beta chains below come from one sample, sequenced in a study of identical twins. TCRdb ran MiXCR on the 5' RACE reads and lists one entry per CDR3 protein. The profile shows hundreds of thousands of distinct CDR3 sequences, 20% to 25% of them singletons. This same sample was also taken into another study, of yellow fever vaccine responses in identical twins.

The specimen was CD4+ T cells sorted from blood. These receptors originate from a woman aged 18-29 years in good health.

This chain uses TRBV5-1 with TRBJ2-5, with unresolved D. Germline V lookup: CDR1 SGHRS, CDR2 YFSETQ. V shed 0 bases and J shed 4 bases, with 13 bases lying between them. The CDR3 runs to 15 residues. CDR3: CASSLVSLSTETQYF. The CDR3 region has the DNA TGCGCCAGCAGCTTGGTGTCCCTAAGCACAGAGACCCAGTACTTC.

The chain is built from TRBV20-1 and TRBJ2-1; D is unclear. CDR1 is DFQATT, CDR2 SNEGSKA, per germline (reference sequence). V shed 7 bases and J shed 4 bases, with 17 bases lying between them. CDR3 length: 14 residues. The CDR3 region is CSGAPSSNYNEQFF. DNA of the CDR3: TGCAGTGGGGCCCCGAGTTCCAATTACAATGAGCAGTTCTTC.

This clonotype was seen many times. This sequence joins TRBV7-8 and TRBJ1-1; D uncertain. V lost 2 bases to trimming and J lost 4 bases, with 14 bases between them. Germline V gene lookup returns CDR1 SGHVS and CDR2 FQNEAQ. The CDR3 covers 15 residues. This CDR3 reads CASSLLNKRGTEAFF. The CDR3 DNA follows: TGTGCCAGCAGCTTACTGAACAAGCGGGGCACTGAAGCTTTCTTT.

CDR3 residues: CASSQTGGIGELFF. The CDR3 DNA follows: TGTGCCAGCAGTCAAACGGGGGGCATCGGGGAGCTGTTTTTT. This rearrangement joins TRBV27 to TRBJ2-2, with a possible D match to TRBD2 (7 bases). The CDR3 runs to 14 residues. Trimming took off 5 bases at V and 7 bases at J, with 14 bases between the two ends. From germline, CDR1 is MNHEY and CDR2 SMNVEV (reference sequence).

This clonotype has just a few counts. J is TRBJ1-5 and V is TRBV10-3; maybe TRBD1 (5 bases). Germline V gene sequence: CDR1 ENHRY, CDR2 SYGVKD. Trimming shortened V by 0 bases and J by 4 bases, and 13 bases separated the two germline ends. The CDR3 is made up of 16 amino acids. DNA for the CDR3: TGTGCCATCAGTGAGTCCAAGACAGTCTCTAATCAGCCCCAGCATTTT. Amino acid sequence: CAISESKTVSNQPQHF.

This sequence joins TRBV12-3 or TRBV12-4 and TRBJ1-5, with TRBD1 as a possible D gene (5 bases). The CDR3 length is 13 residues. V was clipped by 6 bases and J by 7 bases, with 13 bases between them. The CDR3 nucleotides are TGTGCCAGCAGATTGGCAGGGCTACAGCCCCAGCATTTT. Protein sequence: CASRLAGLQPQHF.

The chain joins TRBV18 to TRBJ1-5, with no clear D. The CDR3 has 13 amino acids. Germline V gene lookup returns CDR1 KGHSH and CDR2 LQKENI. With 2 bases removed from V and 7 bases from J, the gap between germline ends came to 9 bases. The CDR3 protein is CASSPVEWQPQHF. The DNA for the CDR3 is TGTGCCAGCTCACCAGTCGAATGGCAGCCCCAGCATTTT.

This clonotype came up a few times. At one end the junction does not follow the germline gene, possibly because of a read error. The CDR3 coding sequence is TGTGCCAGCAGCTTGGGACTAGCGGGAGGATACAATGAGCAGTTCTTC. Translated: CASSLGLAGGYNEQFF. The chain is built from TRBV5-1 and TRBJ2-1; 15 bases align to TRBD2. Looked up from germline, CDR1 is SGHRS and CDR2 is YFSETQ. This CDR3 spans 16 amino acids.

The V gene is TRBV14, the J gene TRBJ2-1, with unresolved D. CDR3 length: 13 residues. Germline V gene data show CDR1 as SGHDN and CDR2 as FVKESK. V lost 2 bases, J lost 6 bases, and 8 bases lay in between. In nucleotides, the CDR3 is TGTGCCAGCAGCCAACTCCTCTCCAATGAGCAGTTCTTC. Translating gives CASSQLLSNEQFF.

At least ten counts were recorded for this clonotype. The chain recombines TRBV6-5 with TRBJ1-1; possibly TRBD1 for D (6 bases). V was cut by 4 bases and J by 4 bases, with 13 bases left in between. CDR1 and CDR2 from the germline V gene are MNHEY and SVGAGI. CDR3 size: 14 residues. The CDR3 region has the DNA TGTGCCAGCAGTTTACAGGGCGCGGGCACTGAAGCTTTCTTT. It encodes CASSLQGAGTEAFF.

V and J are TRBV18 and TRBJ1-4, with D hard to call. The CDR3 sequence is 14 residues long. The V gene lost 8 bases and the J gene lost 1 base, with 11 bases spanning the gap. In germline, CDR1 is KGHSH, CDR2 LQKENI. Here the CDR3 reads CASRGLGTNEKLFF. The DNA for the CDR3 is TGTGCCAGCCGAGGTCTCGGAACTAATGAAAAACTGTTTTTT.

The CDR3 is CSAREPGQETQYF. The CDR3 DNA sequence: TGCAGTGCTAGAGAGCCCGGCCAAGAGACCCAGTACTTC. J is TRBJ2-5 and V is TRBV20-1; no reliable D call. Germline V gene lookup returns CDR1 DFQATT and CDR2 SNEGSKA (reference sequence). CDR3 length equals 13 residues. V was cut by 0 bases and J by 1 base, with 6 bases left in between.

V usage is TRBV7-6 and J usage is TRBJ1-5, with TRBD1 matching over 12 bases. The junction had 7 bases not matched to a gene; V was cut back by 5 bases and J by 5 bases. Germline loops: CDR1 SGHVS, CDR2 FNYEAQ. This CDR3 is 16 amino acids long. Here the CDR3 reads CASSPTGQGAYQPQHF. CDR3 coding DNA: TGTGCCAGCAGCCCCACGGGACAGGGGGCCTATCAGCCCCAGCATTTT.

This clonotype turned up a few times. The genes are TRBV5-1 and TRBJ2-7; TRBD2 matches 16 bases. Trimming took 4 bases from V and 6 from J; bases not matched to a gene: 10. Germline-derived CDR1 and CDR2 are SGHRS and YFSETQ. CDR3 length: 17 residues. DNA of the CDR3: TGCGCCAGCAGCACGGGACTAGCGGGAGGGCAATCGGGCGAGCAGTACTTC. It codes for CASSTGLAGGQSGEQYF.

This chain connects TRBV7-9 to TRBJ1-1; TRBD1 might be the D (6 bases). The V and J ends lost 7 bases and 1 base respectively, with 16 bases between them. The CDR3 loop spans 15 amino acids. Germline V lookup: CDR1 SEHNR, CDR2 FQNEAQ (reference sequence). The CDR3 is CASTTSDRQNTEAFF. The CDR3 region has the DNA TGTGCCAGCACCACATCAGACAGGCAGAACACTGAAGCTTTCTTT.

This sequence joins TRBV12-3 or TRBV12-4 and TRBJ2-3; 11 bases fit TRBD2. This CDR3 is built from 18 residues. Trimming took 3 bases from V and 1 from J; bases not matched to a gene: 9. The CDR3 sequence: CASSFKLAGAGGTDTQYF. In DNA, the CDR3 is TGTGCCAGCAGTTTTAAACTAGCGGGAGCCGGGGGCACAGATACGCAGTATTTT.

The genes are TRBV24-1 and TRBJ2-2; D remains ambiguous. This CDR3 is 14 amino acids long. V shed 4 bases and J shed 2 bases, with 7 bases lying between them. Germline loops: CDR1 KGHDR, CDR2 SFDVKD. The CDR3 DNA follows: TGTGCCACCAGTGACAGCCATAACACCGGGGAGCTGTTTTTT. Translated, it gives CATSDSHNTGELFF.

This clonotype was detected a few times. The CDR3 is CASSFTEGDTQYF. The DNA for the CDR3 is TGTGCCAGCAGTTTCACAGAAGGAGATACGCAGTATTTT. The rearrangement uses TRBV12-3 or TRBV12-4 and TRBJ2-3; D unresolved. Trimming cost V 3 bases and J 5 bases, with 9 bases left between them. The CDR3 loop spans 13 amino acids.

This clonotype was seen a few times. The rearrangement joins TRBV5-6 to TRBJ1-1, with D maybe TRBD1 (5 bases). V was pared by 2 bases and J by 4 bases, with 15 bases between. The CDR3 is made up of 15 amino acids. CDR1 SGHDT and CDR2 YYEEEE come from the germline V gene. This CDR3 is CASSFGGLRGTEAFF. The CDR3, as DNA: TGTGCCAGCAGCTTTGGGGGTCTTCGGGGCACTGAAGCTTTCTTT.

This chain uses TRBV7-3 with TRBJ2-2; D not certain. Trimming stripped 2 bases from V and 4 bases from J, with 5 bases between. Germline V lookup: CDR1 SGHTA, CDR2 FQGTGA. The CDR3 consists of 13 residues. The CDR3 DNA reads TGTGCCAGCAGCTTATGGGTCACCGGGGAGCTGTTTTTT. It specifies CASSLWVTGELFF.

The chain combines TRBV7-9 with TRBJ1-6; D is unclear. The V gene lost 0 bases and the J gene lost 12 bases, with 6 bases spanning the gap. Germline V gene lookup returns CDR1 SEHNR and CDR2 FQNEAQ (reference sequence). There are 12 residues in the CDR3. CDR3: CASSLAGQPLHF. The CDR3 DNA is TGTGCCAGCAGCTTAGCCGGTCAACCCCTCCACTTT.

This clonotype was seen a few times. V usage is TRBV9 and J usage is TRBJ1-1; D not certain. This CDR3 region has 13 residues. The germline V gene has CDR1 SGDLS and CDR2 YYNGEE. With 0 bases removed from V and 4 bases from J, the gap between germline ends came to 7 bases. The CDR3 is CASSVGHGTEAFF. CDR3 DNA: TGTGCCAGCAGCGTAGGGCATGGCACTGAAGCTTTCTTT.

CDR3 DNA sequence: TGTGCCACCAGCAGAGAGCAGGGCTACGAGCAGTACTTC. Its translation: CATSREQGYEQYF. The genes are TRBV15 and TRBJ2-7, with D possibly TRBD1 on 5 matching bases. The CDR3 has 13 residues. Germline V gene sequence: CDR1 LNHNV, CDR2 YYDKDF (reference sequence). Trimming cost V 0 bases and J 3 bases, with 6 bases left between them.

This clonotype was seen a few times. This chain joins TRBV3-1 and TRBJ2-1; D uncertain. CDR3 size: 16 residues. CDR1 LGHDT and CDR2 YNNKEL come from the germline V gene (reference sequence). The V gene lost 1 base and the J gene lost 4 bases, with 14 bases spanning the gap. The CDR3 sequence is CASSQGPADYYNEQFF. Here the CDR3 DNA reads TGTGCCAGCAGCCAAGGACCGGCGGATTATTACAATGAGCAGTTCTTC.

In regard to this clonotype: The conserved final phenylalanine or tryptophan is absent from the CDR3, which likely points to a read error. This chain uses TRBV7-9 with TRBJ2-4; D is unresolved. Germline values: CDR1 SEHNR, CDR2 FQNEAQ (reference sequence). Trimming pared 1 base from V and 0 bases from J, leaving 13 bases between. The CDR3 runs 17 residues. In DNA form, the CDR3 reads TGTGCCAGCAGCTTAGAGGTTGGGGAACTAGCCAAAAACATTCAGTACTCC. It specifies CASSLEVGELAKNIQYS.